Listed below are T cell receptor beta chains from one sample, sequenced in a study of CD8+ T cells in alopecia areata. Some clones are missing from TCRdb's copy, which holds only in-frame ones; the method was immunoSEQ multiplex PCR. The top ten clones hold 3% to 3.5% of a sample with some 200,000 clones, 45% to 75% of them seen once. The sample consisted of CD4+ T cells sorted from blood, taken at week 4, from a patient treated with tofacitinib. These receptors all come from a human donor with alopecia areata. CDR3s include the opening cysteine and the closing phenylalanine or tryptophan. The order of the fields is D gene, V gene, clone size, J gene, CDR3 DNA, CDR3 protein. The D gene is left open where the match is weak. Some rows mark clone size as missing; the rest say once, few, many or name a class of expanded clone.

NA	TRBV9	NA	TRBJ2-2	TGTGCCAGCAGCGTCTCATCCGGGGAGCTGTTTTTT	CASSVSSGELFF
TRBD1	TRBV19	few	TRBJ2-1	TGTGCCAGTAGCTGGACAGGGGGTTCCAATGAGCAGTTCTTC	CASSWTGGSNEQFF
TRBD1	TRBV10-3	NA	TRBJ2-4	TGTGCCATCAGTGAGTCAACCCTTTCAGGGGGTGTGGGCAAAAACATTCAGTACTTC	CAISESTLSGGVGKNIQYF
NA	TRBV4-3	NA	TRBJ2-2	TGCGCCAGCAGCCAAGCAACTTGGGACACCGGGGAGCTGTTTTTT	CASSQATWDTGELFF
NA	TRBV2	NA	TRBJ1-5	TGTGCCAGCAGTGAAGGAGATCAGCCCCAGCATTTT	CASSEGDQPQHF
NA	TRBV30	NA	TRBJ1-4	TGTGCCTGGAGTGTACTAGGGGATGAAAAACTGTTTTTT	CAWSVLGDEKLFF
NA	TRBV10-3	NA	TRBJ1-2	TGTGCCATCAGTGAGTCGAAGTGGCCCGATAACTATGGCTACACCTTC	CAISESKWPDNYGYTF
NA	TRBV5-4	NA	TRBJ2-2	TGTGCCAGCAGCCCCGCGGCCGGGGCCGGGGAGCTGTTTTTT	CASSPAAGAGELFF
NA	TRBV29-1	NA	TRBJ1-1	TGCAGGGCCGGTGGCACTGAAGCTTTCTTT	CRAGGTEAFF
NA	TRBV28	few	TRBJ2-1	TGTGCCAGCAGTTTACTGGCGGGGTCCTACAATGAGCAGTTCTTC	CASSLLAGSYNEQFF
TRBD2	TRBV6-5	once	TRBJ2-1	TGTGCCAGCACCCTAGCGGGGGGATACAATGAGCAGTTCTTC	CASTLAGGYNEQFF
TRBD1	TRBV6-5	NA	TRBJ1-4	TGTGCCAGCAGTTTGCAGGGGGCAGAGGGAAAACTGTTTTTT	CASSLQGAEGKLFF
TRBD2	TRBV5-1	NA	TRBJ2-3	TGCGCCAGCAGCGAAGGACTAGCAACAGATACGCAGTATTTT	CASSEGLATDTQYF
NA	TRBV5-1	NA	TRBJ2-1	TGCGCCAGCAGCTTGGGGATGAGGGTTTCCACCTACAATGAGCAGTTCTTC	CASSLGMRVSTYNEQFF
NA	TRBV30	NA	TRBJ2-5	TGTGCCCAAACTGGACAGACCCAAGAGACCCAGTACTTC	CAQTGQTQETQYF
TRBD1	TRBV30	NA	TRBJ2-1	TGTGCCTGGAGAGGGACAGGGGGGAATGAGCAGTTCTTC	CAWRGTGGNEQFF
NA	TRBV5-1	NA	TRBJ2-3	TGCGCCAGCAGCTTGGGACATCCGAGGGGAGATACGCAGTATTTT	CASSLGHPRGDTQYF
NA	TRBV19	NA	TRBJ2-7	TGTGCCAGTAGTACCAACAGGGCTAGTTCCTACGAGCAGTACTTC	CASSTNRASSYEQYF
TRBD1	TRBV29-1	NA	TRBJ2-7	TGCAGCGTTGAAGGGGGACAGGGGATCCCCTACGAGCAGTACTTC	CSVEGGQGIPYEQYF
NA	TRBV29-1	NA	TRBJ2-1	TGCAGCGTTGCTGGTCAGGTCCGGTTCTTC	CSVAGQVRFF
NA	TRBV4-1	once	TRBJ2-5	TGCGCCAGCAGCCAATTGTGGTCTCCGCGGGAGACCCAGTACTTC	CASSQLWSPRETQYF
NA	TRBV4-3	NA	TRBJ2-1	TGCGCCAGCAGCCAACAGGGAAATAGAGAGGATGAGCAGTTCTTC	CASSQQGNREDEQFF
TRBD2	TRBV29-1	NA	TRBJ2-1	TGCAGCGTATCCAGCGGGGGTAGCTCCTACAATGAGCAGTTCTTC	CSVSSGGSSYNEQFF
NA	TRBV20-1	NA	TRBJ1-2	TGCAGTGCTGGCGCGGGCATTTCCTACACCTTC	CSAGAGISYTF
TRBD1	TRBV6-5	NA	TRBJ1-4	TGTGCCAGCAGTTCGAGGACAGGGAGCAATGAAAAACTGTTTTTT	CASSSRTGSNEKLFF
NA	TRBV30	NA	TRBJ2-3	TGTGCCTGGAGAAGAGGGTACAGGCGGACAGATACGCAGTATTTT	CAWRRGYRRTDTQYF
NA	TRBV7-9	few	TRBJ2-4	TGTGCCAGCAGCTTAGGAGGCAAAAACATTCAGTACTTC	CASSLGGKNIQYF
NA	TRBV29-1	once	TRBJ1-1	TGCAGCGTTGAAATGCGGCTCCGGAACACTGAAGCTTTCTTT	CSVEMRLRNTEAFF
TRBD1	TRBV27	NA	TRBJ1-5	TGTGCCAGCAGTTTATCCGGGACAGGGGGTCAGCCCCAGCATTTT	CASSLSGTGGQPQHF
NA	TRBV28	few	TRBJ2-3	TGTGCCAGCAGTTTCTCCGGGGCAGATACGCAGTATTTT	CASSFSGADTQYF
TRBD1	TRBV6-5	NA	TRBJ1-6	TGTGCCAGCAGTTACTCGGGACAGGGCGTTTCACCCCTCCACTTT	CASSYSGQGVSPLHF
NA	TRBV11-2	NA	TRBJ1-2	TGTGCCAGCGCAGGGCAGGGGTATGGCTACACCTTC	CASAGQGYGYTF
NA	TRBV7-2	NA	TRBJ2-7	TGTGCCAGCAGCTTAGATTTGAGGAGCTCCTACGAGCAGTACTTC	CASSLDLRSSYEQYF
NA	TRBV20-1	once	TRBJ2-7	TGCAGTGCTAGAGCTACGTACGAGCAGTACTTC	CSARATYEQYF
NA	TRBV5-1	once	TRBJ1-6	TGCGCCAGCAGCTTGGATGTGGCAGGCTTTAATTCACCCCTCCACTTT	CASSLDVAGFNSPLHF
NA	TRBV23-1	few	TRBJ2-1	TGCGCCAGCAGTCAAATATACAGGGATACGAATGAGCAGTTCTTC	CASSQIYRDTNEQFF
NA	TRBV6-6	few	TRBJ1-1	TGTGCCAGCAGTTACGGTGCCTTGAACACTGAAGCTTTCTTT	CASSYGALNTEAFF
TRBD1	TRBV5-1	NA	TRBJ1-6	TGCGCCAGTCGACAGGGGGTTAATTCACCCCTCCACTTT	CASRQGVNSPLHF
NA	TRBV2	NA	TRBJ1-2	TGTGCCAGCAGTGCAGGGTCCTATGGCTACACCTTC	CASSAGSYGYTF
NA	TRBV30	NA	TRBJ1-1	TGTGCCTGGAGTGTGGGCACTGAAGCTTTCTTT	CAWSVGTEAFF
TRBD1	TRBV29-1	NA	TRBJ2-2	TGCAGCATCCGAGGGACAGGCTTCACCGGGGAGCTGTTTTTT	CSIRGTGFTGELFF
NA	TRBV30	NA	TRBJ2-3	TGTGCCTGGAGTCGGCTCTACACAGATACGCAGTATTTT	CAWSRLYTDTQYF
NA	TRBV30	NA	TRBJ1-2	TGTGCCTGGAGTGGAGGGGGTGATGGCTACACCTTC	CAWSGGGDGYTF
NA	TRBV28	NA	TRBJ2-3	TGTGCCAGCAGCCCAGGACCAGATACGCAGTATTTT	CASSPGPDTQYF